The 26 T cell receptor beta chains listed next were all sequenced from one sample in a study of T cell responses to AZD1222 COVID-19 vaccine. Assay used: immunoSEQ multiplex PCR; TCRdb lists only in-frame clones, some missing. Of 120,000 to 150,000 clones in the sample, around 90% were seen once. Sample: peripheral blood, taken on day 0 of AZD1222 vaccination. Receptors originate from an adult in good health.

This chain uses TRBV7-9 with TRBJ1-2; 8 bases map to TRBD1. This CDR3 has 13 residues. Germline V gene lookup returns CDR1 SEHNR and CDR2 FQNEAQ (reference sequence). With V trimmed by 5 bases and J by 7 bases, 6 bases remained unmatched. The CDR3 nucleotides read TGTGCCAGCAGCCGAGGACAGGGTGTTGGCTACACCTTC. Its translation: CASSRGQGVGYTF.

The CDR3 sequence is CASSQEASGGPWETQYF. DNA for the CDR3: TGTGCCAGCAGCCAAGAAGCGAGCGGGGGGCCGTGGGAGACCCAGTACTTC. The chain recombines TRBV3-1 (or the pseudogene TRBV3-2) with TRBJ2-5; 9 bases align to TRBD2. Germline V lookup: CDR1 LGHDT, CDR2 YNNKEL (reference sequence). Trimming took 0 bases from V and 5 from J; bases not matched to a gene: 10. The CDR3 runs to 17 residues.

The CDR3 region is CASTPGLGGTDTQYF. Written as DNA, the CDR3 is TGTGCCAGCACCCCGGGACTAGGGGGTACAGATACGCAGTATTTT. The chain couples TRBV2 to TRBJ2-3; 8 nucleotides line up with TRBD2. Per germline, CDR1 SNHLY and CDR2 FYNNEI. The J segment lost 3 bases and the V segment lost 7 bases, leaving 9 bases of the junction unmatched. The CDR3 contains 15 residues.

The table lists this clone with a few counts. The chain joins TRBV9 to TRBJ1-6; D is unresolved. V dropped 4 bases and J dropped 10 bases, with 18 bases sitting between them. This CDR3 has 15 residues. Germline V gene lookup returns CDR1 SGDLS and CDR2 YYNGEE. The CDR3 loop is CASSPSGITASPLHF. The CDR3 DNA is TGTGCCAGCAGCCCATCGGGGATTACGGCGTCACCCCTCCACTTT.

The chain links TRBV5-1 to TRBJ2-1; the match to TRBD1 covers 8 bases. The CDR3 is made up of 15 amino acids. The V gene end was trimmed by 3 bases and the J gene end by 9 bases; junction bases not matched to a gene: 11. Per the germline V gene, CDR1 is SGHRS and CDR2 is YFSETQ. CDR3 loop: CASSYGQGHKREQFF. The CDR3 DNA follows: TGCGCCAGCAGCTACGGACAGGGTCACAAGCGTGAGCAGTTCTTC. The full variable domain, its missing parts supplied by reference TRBV5-1 and TRBJ2-1, is KAGVTQTPRYLIKTRGQQVTLSCSPISGHRSVSWYQQTPGQGLQFLFEYFSETQRNKGNFPGRFSGRQFSNSRSEMNVSTLELGDSALYLCASSYGQGHKREQFFGPGTRLTVL.

CDR3 nucleotide sequence: TGTGCCAGCGGCCGAGGAGGGGGACCCACTACCTACGAGCAGTACTTC. This codes for CASGRGGGPTTYEQYF. V gene TRBV3-1 (or the pseudogene TRBV3-2) combines with J gene TRBJ2-7, with D perhaps matching TRBD1 or TRBD2 (6 bases each). The CDR3 runs 16 residues. Trimming left V 8 bases short and J 2 bases short, with 22 bases between. Germline V gene lookup returns CDR1 LGHDT and CDR2 YNNKEL (reference sequence).

The chain links TRBV19 to TRBJ1-5, with D unclear. The CDR3 is 13 amino acids. Germline V CDR1 and CDR2: LNHDA, SQIVND (reference sequence). The V end lost 4 bases, the J end lost 0 bases, and 4 bases lay between the germline ends. The DNA for the CDR3 is TGTGCCAGTAGTAGGGTTAGCAATCAGCCCCAGCATTTT. The encoded protein is CASSRVSNQPQHF.

The V gene is TRBV10-3, the J gene TRBJ1-2; D gene uncertain. The V and J ends lost 0 bases and 4 bases respectively, with 9 bases between them. The CDR3 is 14 amino acids. Per the germline V gene, CDR1 is ENHRY and CDR2 is SYGVKD. The CDR3 DNA reads as TGTGCCATCAGTGAGTCGGGTCCCCTCTATGGCTACACCTTC. Amino acids: CAISESGPLYGYTF.

V gene TRBV6-1 combines with J gene TRBJ1-4; no reliable D call. The V gene lost 3 bases and the J gene lost 3 bases, with 14 bases spanning the gap. This CDR3 comprises 16 residues. Germline loops: CDR1 MNHNS, CDR2 SASEGT. CDR3 DNA sequence: TGTGCCAGCAGTGACCCCCGGGCAGGTGCTAATGAAAAACTGTTTTTT. It yields the protein CASSDPRAGANEKLFF.

The chain is built from TRBV5-6 and TRBJ2-1; possible D gene TRBD1, 6 bases. V was cut by 4 bases and J by 3 bases, with 11 bases left in between. The CDR3 totals 14 residues. Germline V gene data show CDR1 as SGHDT and CDR2 as YYEEEE. The CDR3 bases are TGTGCCAGCAGCACCCAGGGGAGCTACAATGAGCAGTTCTTC. This gives the protein CASSTQGSYNEQFF.

The chain has TRBV28 and TRBJ2-7; TRBD1 aligns across 8 bases. The CDR3 is 15 amino acids. V was pared by 6 bases and J by 0 bases, with 7 bases of the junction left unmatched. The V gene's germline CDR1 is MDHEN and CDR2 SYDVKM. The CDR3 DNA sequence: TGTGCCAGCAGCCCCGACAGGGGAGACTCCTACGAGCAGTACTTC. This sequence encodes CASSPDRGDSYEQYF.

The chain joins TRBV18 to TRBJ2-5; the match to TRBD2 covers 9 bases. This CDR3 is 15 amino acids long. Trimming at V came to 0 bases and at J to 1 base, leaving 0 bases not matched to a gene. Germline loops: CDR1 KGHSH, CDR2 LQKENI. The CDR3 protein is CASSPPAGGQETQYF. The DNA for the CDR3 is TGTGCCAGCTCACCACCAGCGGGGGGCCAAGAGACCCAGTACTTC.

This chain connects TRBV7-8 to TRBJ2-1; 12 bases agree with TRBD2. This CDR3 is built from 14 residues. After removal of 10 bases from V and 9 bases from J, the junction contained 10 bases not matched to a gene. Germline V gene data show CDR1 as SGHVS and CDR2 as FQNEAQ. As DNA, the CDR3 is TGTGCCACCCGACTAGCGGGGGAAAGGAGTGAGCAGTTCTTC. This translates into CATRLAGERSEQFF.

The V and J genes are TRBV12-3 or TRBV12-4 and TRBJ1-5; D is unresolved. The V end lost 3 bases, the J end lost 10 bases, and 13 bases lay between the germline ends. The CDR3 is made up of 13 amino acids. This chain's CDR3 is CASSFYVPQPQHF. CDR3 DNA: TGTGCCAGCAGTTTTTATGTACCTCAACCCCAGCATTTT.

This rearrangement joins TRBV19 to TRBJ2-7; 9 bases align to TRBD2. CDR1 LNHDA and CDR2 SQIVND come from the germline V gene (reference sequence). Trimming at V came to 3 bases and at J to 6 bases, leaving 6 bases not matched to a gene. This CDR3 spans 14 amino acids. In DNA form, the CDR3 reads TGTGCCAGTAGTATTTCAAGCGGGAGGAGCGAGCAGTACTTC. This encodes CASSISSGRSEQYF.

The J gene is TRBJ1-2, the V gene TRBV28, with 7 bases that match TRBD1. J was trimmed by 5 bases and V by 4 bases; bases with no gene match: 10. Germline loops: CDR1 MDHEN, CDR2 SYDVKM. This CDR3 has 15 amino acids. The CDR3 coding sequence is TGTGCCAGCAGTTCGTTGAGGACAGGCCTTTATGGCTACACCTTC. Translation: CASSSLRTGLYGYTF.

This chain links TRBV9 with TRBJ2-7, with TRBD2 matching 9 bases. The germline gives CDR1 SGDLS, CDR2 YYNGEE. The V gene end was trimmed by 3 bases and the J gene end by 2 bases; junction bases not matched to a gene: 6. This CDR3 is built from 15 residues. CDR3 bases: TGTGCCAGCAGCGCCCCCGGGACTAGCCCCTACGAGCAGTACTTC. It specifies CASSAPGTSPYEQYF.

The chain links TRBV9 to TRBJ2-7; 8 bases match TRBD1. The CDR3 consists of 15 residues. J gave up 1 base and V 0 bases, and 3 bases lay outside the gene matches. The germline CDR1 and CDR2 sequences are SGDLS and YYNGEE. The CDR3 loop is CASSVGGTGSYEQYF. For the CDR3, the DNA is TGTGCCAGCAGCGTAGGCGGGACAGGTTCCTACGAGCAGTACTTC.

V is TRBV15 and J is TRBJ2-5; D perhaps matches TRBD2 (5 bases). Germline CDR1 reads LNHNV; CDR2 reads YYDKDF (reference sequence). CDR3 length: 15 amino acids. V was trimmed by 6 bases and J by 2 bases, leaving 16 bases between them. CDR3 protein: CATRGRLNLQETQYF. For the CDR3, the DNA is TGTGCCACCAGGGGCCGACTAAACCTTCAAGAGACCCAGTACTTC.

The sample holds one count of this clone. The chain combines TRBV2 with TRBJ2-2; D gene ambiguous. Germline CDR1 is SNHLY and CDR2 is FYNNEI. The CDR3 contains 14 residues. The V end was cut by 6 bases, the J end by 6 bases, with 14 bases between. CDR3 in DNA: TGTGCCAGCAGGAAGGGCACGGACGCCGGGGAGCTGTTTTTT. Translating gives CASRKGTDAGELFF.

The chain joins TRBV4-1 to TRBJ2-3; D ambiguous. Germline CDR1 and CDR2: MGHRA and YSYEKL. CDR3 length: 16 amino acids. Trimming took off 1 base at V and 2 bases at J, with 13 bases between the two ends. The CDR3 bases are TGCGCCAGCAGCCAAGTCGACCTAGTGGCCACAGATACGCAGTATTTT. It translates to CASSQVDLVATDTQYF.

The chain has TRBV28 and TRBJ2-2, with D possibly TRBD2 on 5 matching bases. Germline V CDR1 and CDR2: MDHEN, SYDVKM. This CDR3 has 15 amino acids. Trimming removed 3 bases at V and 0 bases at J, with 8 bases between. The CDR3 loop reads CASSFSGTNTGELFF. The CDR3, as DNA: TGTGCCAGCAGTTTCTCCGGGACGAACACCGGGGAGCTGTTTTTT. Filled out from reference TRBV28 and TRBJ2-2, the complete variable domain reads DVKVTQSSRYLVKRTGEKVFLECVQDMDHENMFWYRQDPGLGLRLIYFSYDVKMKEKGDIPEGYSVSREKKERFSLILESASTNQTSMYLCASSFSGTNTGELFFGEGSRLTVL.

The genes are TRBV2 and TRBJ2-7, with D perhaps matching TRBD1 (6 bases). CDR3 length: 13 residues. The germline V gene has CDR1 SNHLY and CDR2 FYNNEI. Trimming took off 7 bases at V and 7 bases at J, with 17 bases between the two ends. In DNA, the CDR3 is TGTGCCAGCACCCAGGTGGGGGCGAGGGAGCAGTACTTC. This encodes CASTQVGAREQYF.

The rearrangement links TRBV27 to TRBJ1-1; TRBD1 agrees at 7 bases. Germline V gene data show CDR1 as MNHEY and CDR2 as SMNVEV (reference sequence). The ends lost 6 bases at V and 7 bases at J; junction bases unmatched: 11. The CDR3 has 14 amino acids. The DNA for the CDR3 is TGTGCCAGCAGCCTGGGGACAGCTGGGCGTGAAGCTTTCTTT. As protein: CASSLGTAGREAFF.

The gene calls are TRBV6-5 and TRBJ1-3, with D possibly TRBD1 on 6 matching bases. The CDR3 contains 15 residues. The V end was cut by 10 bases, the J end by 0 bases, with 16 bases between. The V gene's germline CDR1 is MNHEY and CDR2 SVGAGI. In nucleotides, the CDR3 is TGTGCCACCCCGTCCCCAGGGGACTCTGGAAACACCATATATTTT. Translated: CATPSPGDSGNTIYF.

The gene calls are TRBV6-5 and TRBJ1-1; tentative D call: TRBD1 (5 bases). Germline values: CDR1 MNHEY, CDR2 SVGAGI. The V gene lost 7 bases and the J gene lost 4 bases, with 10 bases spanning the gap. The CDR3 is made up of 12 amino acids. The CDR3, as DNA: TGTGCCAGCAATAGAGGGGTCACTGAAGCTTTCTTT. The encoded protein is CASNRGVTEAFF.